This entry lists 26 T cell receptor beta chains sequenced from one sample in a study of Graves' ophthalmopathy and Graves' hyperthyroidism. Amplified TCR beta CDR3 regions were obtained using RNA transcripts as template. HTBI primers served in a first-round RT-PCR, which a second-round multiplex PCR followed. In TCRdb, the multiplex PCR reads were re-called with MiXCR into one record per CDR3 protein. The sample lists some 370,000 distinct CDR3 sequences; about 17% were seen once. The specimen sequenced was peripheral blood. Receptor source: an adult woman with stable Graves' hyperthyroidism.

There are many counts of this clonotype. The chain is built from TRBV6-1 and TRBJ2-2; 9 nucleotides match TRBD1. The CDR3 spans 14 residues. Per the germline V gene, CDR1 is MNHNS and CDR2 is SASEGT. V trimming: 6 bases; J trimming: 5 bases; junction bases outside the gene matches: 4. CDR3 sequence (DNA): TGTGCCAGCAGCGGACAGGGGTTTACCGGGGAGCTGTTTTTT. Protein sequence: CASSGQGFTGELFF.

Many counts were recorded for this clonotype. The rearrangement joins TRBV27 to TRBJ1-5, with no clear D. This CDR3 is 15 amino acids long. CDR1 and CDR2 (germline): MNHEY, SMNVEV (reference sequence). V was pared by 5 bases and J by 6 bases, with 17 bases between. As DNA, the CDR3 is TGTGCCAGCAGTCCCCGACCCCCAGGTATTCAGCCCCAGCATTTT. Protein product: CASSPRPPGIQPQHF.

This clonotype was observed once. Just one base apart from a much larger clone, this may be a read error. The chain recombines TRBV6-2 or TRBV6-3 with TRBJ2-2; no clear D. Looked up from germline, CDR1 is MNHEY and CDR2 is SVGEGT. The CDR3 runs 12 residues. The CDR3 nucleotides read TGTGCCAGCAATATCCGCACCGAGGAGCTGTTTTTT. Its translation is CASNIRTEELFF.

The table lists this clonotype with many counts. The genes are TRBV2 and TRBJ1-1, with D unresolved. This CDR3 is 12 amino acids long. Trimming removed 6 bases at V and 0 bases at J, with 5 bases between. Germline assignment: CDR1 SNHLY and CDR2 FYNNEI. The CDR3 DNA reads TGTGCCAGCAGACAGATGAACACTGAAGCTTTCTTT. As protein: CASRQMNTEAFF. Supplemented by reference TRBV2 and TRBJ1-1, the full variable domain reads EPEVTQTPSHQVTQMGQEVILRCVPISNHLYFYWYRQILGQKVEFLVSFYNNEISEKSEIFDDQFSVERPDGSNFTLKIRSTKLEDSAMYFCASRQMNTEAFFGQGTRLTVV.

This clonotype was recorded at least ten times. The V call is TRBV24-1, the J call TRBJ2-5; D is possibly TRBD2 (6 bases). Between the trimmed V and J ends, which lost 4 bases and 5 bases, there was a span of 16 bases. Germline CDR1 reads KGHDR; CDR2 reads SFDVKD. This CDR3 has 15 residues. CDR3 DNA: TGTGCCACCAGTGACAAAGGGAGGATATTGGAGACCCAGTACTTC. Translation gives CATSDKGRILETQYF.

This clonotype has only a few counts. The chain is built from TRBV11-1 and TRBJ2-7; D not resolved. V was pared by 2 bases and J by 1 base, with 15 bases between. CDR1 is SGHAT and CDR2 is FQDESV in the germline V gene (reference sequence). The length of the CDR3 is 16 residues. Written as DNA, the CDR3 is TGTGCCAGCAGCTTATTGATCACCCGCAGGTCCTACGAGCAGTACTTC. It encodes CASSLLITRRSYEQYF.

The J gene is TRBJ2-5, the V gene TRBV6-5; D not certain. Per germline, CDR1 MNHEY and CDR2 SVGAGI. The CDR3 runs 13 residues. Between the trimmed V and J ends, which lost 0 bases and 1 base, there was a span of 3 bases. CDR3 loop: CASSYSFQETQYF. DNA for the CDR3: TGTGCCAGCAGTTACTCGTTCCAAGAGACCCAGTACTTC.

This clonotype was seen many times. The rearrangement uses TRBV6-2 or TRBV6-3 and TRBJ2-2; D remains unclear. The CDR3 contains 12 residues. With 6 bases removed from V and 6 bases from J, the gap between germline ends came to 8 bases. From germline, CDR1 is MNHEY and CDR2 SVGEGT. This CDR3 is CASRRISGELFF. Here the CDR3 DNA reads TGTGCCAGCAGACGAATCTCCGGGGAGCTGTTTTTT.

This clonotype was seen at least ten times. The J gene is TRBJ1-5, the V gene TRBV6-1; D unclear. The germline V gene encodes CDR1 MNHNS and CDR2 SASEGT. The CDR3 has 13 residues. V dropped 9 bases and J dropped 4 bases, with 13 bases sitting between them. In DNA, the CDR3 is TGTGCCAGTACTGTGCAGGAAAATCAGCCCCAGCATTTT. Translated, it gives CASTVQENQPQHF.

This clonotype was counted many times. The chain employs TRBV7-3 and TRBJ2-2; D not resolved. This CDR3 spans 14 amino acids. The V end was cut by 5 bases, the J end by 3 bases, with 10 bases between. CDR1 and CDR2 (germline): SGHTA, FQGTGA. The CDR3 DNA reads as TGTGCCAGCAGCCCCCGTCTGTACACCGGGGAGCTGTTTTTT. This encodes CASSPRLYTGELFF.

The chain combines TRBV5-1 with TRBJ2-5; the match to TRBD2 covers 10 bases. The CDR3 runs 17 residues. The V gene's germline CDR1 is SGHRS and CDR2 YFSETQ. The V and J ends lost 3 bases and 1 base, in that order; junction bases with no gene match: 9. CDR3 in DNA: TGCGCCAGCAGCTCACGTAATAGCGGGAGGATCCAAGAGACCCAGTACTTC. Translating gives CASSSRNSGRIQETQYF. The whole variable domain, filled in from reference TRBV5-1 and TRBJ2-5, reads KAGVTQTPRYLIKTRGQQVTLSCSPISGHRSVSWYQQTPGQGLQFLFEYFSETQRNKGNFPGRFSGRQFSNSRSEMNVSTLELGDSALYLCASSSRNSGRIQETQYFGPGTRLLVL.

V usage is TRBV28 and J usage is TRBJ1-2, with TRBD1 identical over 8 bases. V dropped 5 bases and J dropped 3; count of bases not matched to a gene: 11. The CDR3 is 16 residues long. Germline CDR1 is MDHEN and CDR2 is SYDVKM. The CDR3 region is CASSLHWTGQDYGYTF. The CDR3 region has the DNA TGTGCCAGCAGTCTCCACTGGACAGGGCAAGACTATGGCTACACCTTC.

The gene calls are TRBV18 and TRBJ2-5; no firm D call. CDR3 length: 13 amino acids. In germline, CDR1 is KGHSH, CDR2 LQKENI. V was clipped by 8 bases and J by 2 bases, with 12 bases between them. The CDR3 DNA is TGTGCCAGCGAGCTCCCGGGTCAAGAGACCCAGTACTTC. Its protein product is CASELPGQETQYF.

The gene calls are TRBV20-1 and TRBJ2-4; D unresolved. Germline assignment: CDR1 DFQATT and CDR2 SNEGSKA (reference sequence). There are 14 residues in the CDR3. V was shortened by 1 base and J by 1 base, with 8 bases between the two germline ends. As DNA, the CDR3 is TGCAGTGCTAGAGGGGTAACGGCCAAAAACATTCAGTACTTC. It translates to CSARGVTAKNIQYF.

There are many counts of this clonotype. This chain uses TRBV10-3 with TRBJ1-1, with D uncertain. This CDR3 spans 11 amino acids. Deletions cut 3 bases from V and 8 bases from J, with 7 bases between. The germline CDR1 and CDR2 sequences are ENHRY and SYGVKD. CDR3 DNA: TGTGCCATCAGTGAAGCGGAAGAAGCTTTCTTT. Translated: CAISEAEEAFF.

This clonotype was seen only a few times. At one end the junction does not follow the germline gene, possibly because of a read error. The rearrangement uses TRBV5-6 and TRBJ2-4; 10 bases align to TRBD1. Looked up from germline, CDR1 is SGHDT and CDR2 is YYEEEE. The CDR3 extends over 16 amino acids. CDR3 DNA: TGTGCCAGCAGCGCCTATTCGGGACAGGGGAACGACATTAAGTACTTC. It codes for CASSAYSGQGNDIKYF.

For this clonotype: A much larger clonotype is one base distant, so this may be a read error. CDR3 sequence: CASSLDGFWETQYF. The CDR3 coding sequence is TGTGCCAGCAGCTTAGACGGTTTCTGGGAGACCCAGTACTTC. The rearrangement joins TRBV27 to TRBJ2-5; no reliable D call. Germline values: CDR1 MNHEY, CDR2 SMNVEV (reference sequence). With 6 bases removed from V and 5 bases from J, the gap between germline ends came to 16 bases. The CDR3 has 14 amino acids.

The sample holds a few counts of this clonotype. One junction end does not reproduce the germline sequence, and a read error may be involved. The CDR3 region is CASGLPGLNSIF. The CDR3, as DNA: TGTGCTAGTGGTTTGCCGGGACTGAACTCAATATTC. The genes are TRBV12-5 and TRBJ1-2, with TRBD1 as a possible D gene (5 bases). CDR1 and CDR2 from the germline V gene are LGHNT and FRNRAP. The CDR3 is 12 residues long.

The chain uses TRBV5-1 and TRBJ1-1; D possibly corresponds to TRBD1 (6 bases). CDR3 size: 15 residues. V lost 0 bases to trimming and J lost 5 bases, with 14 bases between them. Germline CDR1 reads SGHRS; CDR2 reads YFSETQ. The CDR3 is CASSLVGGRRTEAFF. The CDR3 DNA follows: TGCGCCAGCAGCTTGGTGGGGGGGCGTAGGACTGAAGCTTTCTTT.

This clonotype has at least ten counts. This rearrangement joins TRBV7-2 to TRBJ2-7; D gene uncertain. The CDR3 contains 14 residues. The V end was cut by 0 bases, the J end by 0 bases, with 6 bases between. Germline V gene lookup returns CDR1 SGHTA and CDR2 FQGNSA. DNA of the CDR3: TGTGCCAGCAGCTTAGCCATCCGCTCCTACGAGCAGTACTTC. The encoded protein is CASSLAIRSYEQYF.

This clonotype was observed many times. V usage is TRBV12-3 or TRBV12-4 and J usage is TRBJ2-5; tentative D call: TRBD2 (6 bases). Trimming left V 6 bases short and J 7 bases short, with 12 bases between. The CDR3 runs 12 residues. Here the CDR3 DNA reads TGTGCCAGCAGCCGCGGGGCCGGGACCCAGTACTTC. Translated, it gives CASSRGAGTQYF.

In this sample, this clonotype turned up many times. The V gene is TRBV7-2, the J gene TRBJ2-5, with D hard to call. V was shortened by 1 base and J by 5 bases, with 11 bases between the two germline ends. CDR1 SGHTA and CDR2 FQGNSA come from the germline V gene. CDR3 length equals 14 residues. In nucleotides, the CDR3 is TGTGCCAGCAGCTTAGGTAGTGCCCTGGAGACCCAGTACTTC. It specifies CASSLGSALETQYF.

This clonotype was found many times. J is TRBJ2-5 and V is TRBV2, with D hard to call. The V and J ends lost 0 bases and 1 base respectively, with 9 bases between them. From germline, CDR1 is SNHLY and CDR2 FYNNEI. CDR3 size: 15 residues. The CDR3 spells CASSEAVSFQETQYF. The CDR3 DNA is TGTGCCAGCAGTGAAGCGGTATCATTCCAAGAGACCCAGTACTTC.

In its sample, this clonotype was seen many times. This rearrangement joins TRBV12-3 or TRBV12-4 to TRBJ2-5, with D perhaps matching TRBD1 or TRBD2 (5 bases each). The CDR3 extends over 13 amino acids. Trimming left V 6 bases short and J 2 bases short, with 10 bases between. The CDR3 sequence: CASRRDGQETQYF. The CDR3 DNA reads TGTGCCAGCAGACGGGACGGACAAGAGACCCAGTACTTC.

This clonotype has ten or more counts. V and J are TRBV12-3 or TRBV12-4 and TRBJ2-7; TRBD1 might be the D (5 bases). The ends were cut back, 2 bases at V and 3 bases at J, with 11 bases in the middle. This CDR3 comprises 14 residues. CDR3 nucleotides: TGTGCCAGCAGTTTAATTCAGGGTGGCTACGAGCAGTACTTC. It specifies CASSLIQGGYEQYF.

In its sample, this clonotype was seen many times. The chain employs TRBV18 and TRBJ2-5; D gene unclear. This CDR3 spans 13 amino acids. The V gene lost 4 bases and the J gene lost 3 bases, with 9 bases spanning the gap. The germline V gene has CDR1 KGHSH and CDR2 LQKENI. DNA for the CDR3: TGTGCCAGCTCACGAAACGTTAAAGAGACCCAGTACTTC. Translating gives CASSRNVKETQYF.